This T cell receptor (beta chain) was captured by sequencing in a study of long-term antiretroviral therapy in people with HIV. Germline loops: CDR1 MDHEN, CDR2 SYDVKM. V was cut by 6 bases and J by 4 bases, with 16 bases left in between. This CDR3 is built from 14 residues. The assay, immunoSEQ v3.0, was run at survey level. Sequencing used immunoSEQ multiplex PCR; TCRdb keeps in-frame clones, though not all of them. The data show around 20,000 clones, around 76% seen once. Sequences were derived from unsorted PBMCs, sampled 2.2 years after starting antiretroviral therapy. This receptor was identified in a man aged 45-65 years with HIV. This chain uses TRBV28 with TRBJ2-7, with unresolved D. CDR3 DNA sequence: TGTGCCAGCAGCCCCCAACACCCTCCTTACGAGCAGTACTTC. This translates into CASSPQHPPYEQYF.